A single sample is the source of the 20 T cell receptor beta chains below, sequenced in a study of blood T cell repertoires in COVID-19. TCRdb keeps only in-frame clones here, not all; method: immunoSEQ multiplex PCR. The repertoire consists of approximately 300,000 clones, with 85% to 90% occurring once and the leading ten covering roughly 1.9%. Source material: peripheral blood. The receptors come from a woman aged 25 to 39 with COVID-19, enrolled during active disease.

Comment on this clone: The sample contains more than one DNA sequence encoding this CDR3. The chain uses TRBV7-9 and TRBJ1-2, with a weak D call TRBD1 (6 bases). This CDR3 spans 13 amino acids. V was shortened by 3 bases and J by 4 bases, with 9 bases between the two germline ends. CDR1 is SEHNR, CDR2 FQNEAQ, per germline (reference sequence). In DNA, the CDR3 is TGTGCCAGCAGCTTCGGGGGGGCCTATGGCTACACCTTC. Amino acids: CASSFGGAYGYTF.

The J gene is TRBJ1-2, the V gene TRBV7-2; no clear D gene. There are 14 residues in the CDR3. Trimming cost V 5 bases and J 2 bases, with 12 bases left between them. Germline-derived CDR1 and CDR2 are SGHTA and FQGNSA. Written as DNA, the CDR3 is TGTGCCAGCAGCCCCCGGACTGAAAACTATGGCTACACCTTC. It specifies CASSPRTENYGYTF.

This rearrangement joins TRBV11-3 to TRBJ2-2, with D unclear. V was trimmed by 6 bases and J by 5 bases, leaving 13 bases between them. Germline values: CDR1 SGHNT, CDR2 YENEEA. CDR3 length: 14 residues. The DNA of the CDR3 is TGTGCCAGCAGTTCTCGGTTCGAGACCGGGGAGCTGTTTTTT. Translated, it gives CASSSRFETGELFF.

The chain employs TRBV3-1 (or the pseudogene TRBV3-2) and TRBJ1-2, with 7 bases identical to TRBD1. This CDR3 contains 16 residues. Looked up from germline, CDR1 is LGHDT and CDR2 is YNNKEL (reference sequence). The V gene end was trimmed by 4 bases and the J gene end by 4 bases; junction bases not matched to a gene: 12. The CDR3, as DNA: TGTGCCAGCAGCCGGGCCAGGGACAGCAGACTCTATGGCTACACCTTC. Its protein product is CASSRARDSRLYGYTF.

V and J are TRBV5-6 and TRBJ1-2, with D perhaps matching TRBD1 (6 bases). The CDR3 is 13 residues long. V was shortened by 1 base and J by 3 bases, with 7 bases between the two germline ends. Germline-derived CDR1 and CDR2 are SGHDT and YYEEEE. The DNA for the CDR3 is TGTGCCAGCAGCTTGAGACAGGACTATGGCTACACCTTC. Translating it yields CASSLRQDYGYTF.

DNA for the CDR3: TGTGCCACCGACAGGGGAAAGGGCTTCTCTGGAAACACCATATATTTT. It specifies CATDRGKGFSGNTIYF. This chain links TRBV19 with TRBJ1-3; 8 positions agree with TRBD1. Germline CDR1 LNHDA, CDR2 SQIVND (reference sequence). The CDR3 spans 16 residues. V lost 10 bases to trimming and J lost 0 bases; unmatched junction nucleotides: 11.

This clone was found a few times. The CDR3 here is CASILAPGAHYEQYF. In DNA form, the CDR3 reads TGTGCCAGCATCCTTGCCCCAGGTGCACACTACGAGCAGTACTTC. The chain combines TRBV21-1 with TRBJ2-7; the listed D gene, TRBD1, was not tested against the DNA. TRBV21-1 is classified as a pseudogene. The CDR3 consists of 15 residues.

The genes are TRBV7-6 and TRBJ2-2, with 7 nucleotides matching TRBD2. In germline, CDR1 is SGHVS, CDR2 FNYEAQ. The CDR3 loop spans 15 amino acids. Trimming at V came to 3 bases and at J to 0 bases, leaving 1 base not matched to a gene. CDR3 sequence: CASSLGGANTGELFF. The CDR3 DNA reads TGTGCCAGCAGCTTGGGGGGGGCGAACACCGGGGAGCTGTTTTTT.

This clone was detected only a few times. V and J are TRBV7-2 and TRBJ2-3, with D unclear. Trimming stripped 5 bases from V and 0 bases from J, with 12 bases between. Germline-derived CDR1 and CDR2 are SGHTA and FQGNSA. The CDR3 loop spans 15 amino acids. CDR3 in DNA: TGTGCCAGCAGCGCCGAACTCCTTAGCACAGATACGCAGTATTTT. Translation: CASSAELLSTDTQYF.

The chain recombines TRBV21-1 with TRBJ2-4; TRBD2 is the table's D call, not checked against the DNA. TRBV21-1 is assigned pseudogene status. The length of the CDR3 is 10 residues. CDR3 region: CASTEAGSGF. CDR3 bases: TGTGCCAGCACCGAGGCGGGTTCGGGCTTC.

This clone was seen more than once but under ten times. The V and J genes are TRBV28 and TRBJ1-5; D may be TRBD1 (5 bases). The CDR3 covers 14 residues. CDR1 is MDHEN, CDR2 SYDVKM, per germline. The germline V and J ends were trimmed by 3 bases and 10 bases, with 16 bases remaining between them. The CDR3 is CASSLGGSGYPQHF. The CDR3 nucleotides read TGTGCCAGCAGTTTGGGGGGGAGCGGATACCCCCAGCATTTT.

The CDR3 region is CASSTTGGARSNSPLHF. CDR3 bases: TGCGCCAGCAGCACAACAGGGGGCGCGAGAAGTAATTCACCCCTCCACTTT. The rearrangement links TRBV5-1 to TRBJ1-6; 9 nucleotides align to TRBD1. The CDR3 is made up of 17 amino acids. Trimming took 4 bases from V and 6 from J; bases not matched to a gene: 11. CDR1 and CDR2 from the germline V gene are SGHRS and YFSETQ. Variable domain in full (rest from reference TRBV5-1 and TRBJ1-6): KAGVTQTPRYLIKTRGQQVTLSCSPISGHRSVSWYQQTPGQGLQFLFEYFSETQRNKGNFPGRFSGRQFSNSRSEMNVSTLELGDSALYLCASSTTGGARSNSPLHFGNGTRLTVT.

This rearrangement joins TRBV9 to TRBJ1-1, with TRBD1 identical over 8 bases. Germline values: CDR1 SGDLS, CDR2 YYNGEE. V lost 0 bases, J lost 4 bases, and 8 bases stayed unmatched. The CDR3 extends over 16 amino acids. CDR3 loop: CASSVGAPTGGTEAFF. The CDR3 DNA reads as TGTGCCAGCAGCGTAGGGGCCCCCACAGGGGGCACTGAAGCTTTCTTT.

The chain has TRBV7-3 and TRBJ2-1, with 7 positions matching TRBD2. Looked up from germline, CDR1 is SGHTA and CDR2 is FQGTGA. The CDR3 has 15 residues. J gave up 4 bases and V 4 bases, and 7 bases lay outside the gene matches. CDR3 region: CASSSAGRGYNEQFF. The CDR3 DNA is TGTGCCAGCAGCTCCGCCGGGCGGGGGTACAATGAGCAGTTCTTC.

Turning to this clone: The junction differs from germline at one of its ends, possibly a read error. The rearrangement links TRBV12-3 or TRBV12-4 to TRBJ1-1; unclear D gene. The CDR3 length is 13 residues. CDR3 sequence: CASRLDMNTEAFF. As DNA, the CDR3 is TGTGCCAGCCGTTTAGATATGAACACTGAAGCTTTCTTT.

This clone was found a few times. The chain is built from TRBV27 and TRBJ2-2, with D maybe TRBD2 (5 bases). CDR1 MNHEY and CDR2 SMNVEV come from the germline V gene (reference sequence). The length of the CDR3 is 15 residues. The germline V and J ends were trimmed by 8 bases and 6 bases, with 19 bases remaining between them. CDR3 sequence: CASAAGRSYAGELFF. In DNA form, the CDR3 reads TGTGCCAGCGCCGCGGGCCGATCGTACGCCGGGGAGCTGTTTTTT.

This chain connects TRBV27 to TRBJ1-1; 9 nucleotides agree with TRBD1. V gave up 7 bases and J gave up 2 bases; unmatched junction bases: 8. Germline V gene data show CDR1 as MNHEY and CDR2 as SMNVEV (reference sequence). This CDR3 spans 15 amino acids. The CDR3 reads CASKLNRGLNTEAFF. As DNA, the CDR3 is TGTGCCAGCAAGCTTAACAGGGGGCTTAACACTGAAGCTTTCTTT.

CDR3 nucleotides: TGTGCCAGCAGCCCCGGGGTACTTTGGGGCACTGAAGCTTTCTTT. It specifies CASSPGVLWGTEAFF. The chain couples TRBV6-5 to TRBJ1-1; no firm D call. Germline V gene lookup returns CDR1 MNHEY and CDR2 SVGAGI. The ends were cut back, 6 bases at V and 4 bases at J, with 18 bases in the middle. This CDR3 is 15 amino acids long.

The V gene is TRBV15, the J gene TRBJ1-4; 8 bases are shared with TRBD1. The ends lost 5 bases at V and 7 bases at J; junction bases unmatched: 9. The CDR3 length is 15 residues. Germline-derived CDR1 and CDR2 are LNHNV and YYDKDF (reference sequence). CDR3 DNA sequence: TGTGCCACCAGCTCACGGACAGGGTGGGGTGAAAAACTGTTTTTT. Protein product: CATSSRTGWGEKLFF.

The chain employs TRBV9 and TRBJ2-3, with D perhaps matching TRBD2 (5 bases). CDR1 SGDLS and CDR2 YYNGEE come from the germline V gene. Trimming stripped 4 bases from V and 6 bases from J, with 18 bases between. The CDR3 totals 15 residues. In DNA form, the CDR3 reads TGTGCCAGCAGCCCCTCAGGTCTAGCTCTTGATACGCAGTATTTT. Translated, it gives CASSPSGLALDTQYF.